The 16 T cell receptor beta chains listed next were all sequenced from one sample in a study of blood T cell repertoires in COVID-19. TCRdb's copy holds only in-frame clones and misses some; the assay was immunoSEQ multiplex PCR. This table holds a few hundred thousand clones, more than 85% found once. The material sequenced was peripheral blood. Every receptor here comes from a human donor in a cohort sampled during active COVID-19.

The chain employs TRBV6-6 and TRBJ1-6; D gene unclear. This CDR3 contains 14 residues. V lost 2 bases and J lost 11, with 13 bases in between. Germline V gives CDR1 MNHNY, CDR2 SVGAGI (reference sequence). CDR3 in amino acids: CASSYDPGIAPLHF. CDR3 DNA sequence: TGTGCCAGCAGTTACGATCCGGGTATCGCACCCCTCCACTTT.

This clone was seen a few times. The CDR3 DNA reads TGTGCCAGTCAGGGACAGCCCTTCACCGGGGAGCTGTTTTTT. This translates into CASQGQPFTGELFF. The chain combines TRBV7-9 with TRBJ2-2, with 7 nucleotides matching TRBD1. With V trimmed by 9 bases and J by 4 bases, 8 bases remained unmatched. Germline loops: CDR1 SEHNR, CDR2 FQNEAQ (reference sequence). CDR3 length: 14 residues.

This chain joins TRBV28 and TRBJ2-1; 9 bases line up with TRBD1. The CDR3 has 15 amino acids. Losses at the gene ends were 5 bases for V and 9 bases for J; bases not matched to a gene: 11. Germline V gene data show CDR1 as MDHEN and CDR2 as SYDVKM. As DNA, the CDR3 is TGTGCCAGCAGTGTATACAGGGGGCTGAATGGTGAGCAGTTCTTC. This gives the protein CASSVYRGLNGEQFF.

The chain is built from TRBV7-9 and TRBJ2-1, with D hard to call. Trimming removed 5 bases from V and 10 bases from J, with 15 bases in between. The V gene's germline CDR1 is SEHNR and CDR2 FQNEAQ (reference sequence). The CDR3 is 13 amino acids. CDR3 protein: CASSPQGVTEQFF. DNA for the CDR3: TGTGCCAGCAGCCCCCAAGGAGTTACGGAGCAGTTCTTC. Complete variable domain (other parts from reference TRBV7-9 and TRBJ2-1): DTGVSQNPRHKITKRGQNVTFRCDPISEHNRLYWYRQTLGQGPEFLTYFQNEAQLEKSRLLSDRFSAERPKGSFSTLEIQRTEQGDSAMYLCASSPQGVTEQFFGPGTRLTVL.

The V gene is TRBV28, the J gene TRBJ2-1; 8 bases are a match to TRBD2. From germline, CDR1 is MDHEN and CDR2 SYDVKM. With 4 bases clipped from V and 4 bases from J, the junction kept 12 bases outside the gene matches. This CDR3 is built from 17 residues. CDR3 in amino acids: CASSSPQAGAGYNEQFF. The CDR3 coding sequence is TGTGCCAGCAGTTCCCCCCAAGCGGGAGCTGGGTACAATGAGCAGTTCTTC. The variable domain in full, completed from reference TRBV28 and TRBJ2-1, reads DVKVTQSSRYLVKRTGEKVFLECVQDMDHENMFWYRQDPGLGLRLIYFSYDVKMKEKGDIPEGYSVSREKKERFSLILESASTNQTSMYLCASSSPQAGAGYNEQFFGPGTRLTVL.

This clone was observed a single time. V gene TRBV6-5 combines with J gene TRBJ1-3; D not resolved. With 1 base removed from V and 2 bases from J, the gap between germline ends came to 9 bases. CDR3 length equals 15 residues. Per the germline V gene, CDR1 is MNHEY and CDR2 is SVGAGI. CDR3 DNA sequence: TGTGCCAGCAGTTACTGGGCAGCCACTGGAAACACCATATATTTT. Encoded protein: CASSYWAATGNTIYF.

This chain links TRBV7-2 with TRBJ2-1; 7 nucleotides align to TRBD1. Germline CDR1 is SGHTA and CDR2 is FQGNSA. The CDR3 is 17 residues long. Unmatched junction bases numbered 9, after V lost 4 bases and J lost 0 bases. The DNA of the CDR3 is TGTGCCAGCAGCTGGACAGGTTTTAGGGGCTCCTACAATGAGCAGTTCTTC. Its protein product is CASSWTGFRGSYNEQFF.

This clone was detected only a few times. V is TRBV7-3 and J is TRBJ1-1; no clear D gene. The CDR3 has 13 residues. Germline V gives CDR1 SGHTA, CDR2 FQGTGA. Trimming cost V 3 bases and J 7 bases, with 12 bases left between them. The chain's CDR3 is CASSFGSLNEAFF. CDR3 DNA sequence: TGTGCCAGCAGCTTCGGTTCACTGAATGAAGCTTTCTTT.

This clone was counted once. The chain combines TRBV28 with TRBJ2-1; 10 nucleotides agree with TRBD2. Trimming took 5 bases from V and 8 from J; bases not matched to a gene: 9. Germline CDR1 MDHEN, CDR2 SYDVKM. The CDR3 has 15 residues. The DNA of the CDR3 is TGTGCCAGCAGTCCCCAGCGGGGGGGGTTCTATGAGCAGTTCTTC. Its translation: CASSPQRGGFYEQFF.

The CDR3 sequence is CASSYTPTEYSPLHF. The CDR3 DNA reads as TGTGCCAGCAGTTACACCCCGACAGAGTATTCACCCCTCCACTTT. The V call is TRBV6-5, the J call TRBJ1-6; possibly TRBD1 for D (5 bases). The CDR3 is made up of 15 amino acids. The germline V and J ends were trimmed by 2 bases and 8 bases, with 13 bases remaining between them. Germline V gene sequence: CDR1 MNHEY, CDR2 SVGAGI.

This clone was recorded once. J is TRBJ1-6 and V is TRBV28, with TRBD1 as a possible D gene (6 bases). Germline CDR1 and CDR2: MDHEN and SYDVKM. The CDR3 runs 17 residues. Trimming left V 3 bases short and J 0 bases short, with 12 bases between. This CDR3 is CASSFPGQSSYNSPLHF. In DNA, the CDR3 is TGTGCCAGCAGTTTCCCCGGACAGAGCTCCTATAATTCACCCCTCCACTTT. Full variable domain (missing parts from reference TRBV28 and TRBJ1-6): DVKVTQSSRYLVKRTGEKVFLECVQDMDHENMFWYRQDPGLGLRLIYFSYDVKMKEKGDIPEGYSVSREKKERFSLILESASTNQTSMYLCASSFPGQSSYNSPLHFGNGTRLTVT.

Only one count was recorded for this clone. The chain couples TRBV30 to TRBJ1-2; D may be TRBD1 (6 bases). There are 13 residues in the CDR3. The V gene lost 3 bases and the J gene lost 5 bases, with 13 bases spanning the gap. In germline, CDR1 is GTSNPN, CDR2 SVGIG (reference sequence). CDR3 coding DNA: TGTGCCTGGAGCAAGGGAGGGGGTTATGGCTACACCTTC. Translating gives CAWSKGGGYGYTF.

This sequence joins TRBV11-2 and TRBJ2-2; D is unclear. The CDR3 extends over 14 amino acids. Trimming shortened V by 1 base and J by 1 base, and 4 bases separated the two germline ends. Germline V CDR1 and CDR2: SGHAT, FQNNGV. CDR3 in amino acids: CASSLGRNTGELFF. Here the CDR3 DNA reads TGTGCCAGCAGCTTAGGCAGGAACACCGGGGAGCTGTTTTTT.

The chain is built from TRBV11-2 and TRBJ2-3; D possibly corresponds to TRBD2 (6 bases). CDR1 and CDR2 (germline): SGHAT, FQNNGV. Trimming left V 5 bases short and J 0 bases short, with 15 bases between. CDR3 length: 16 amino acids. Written as DNA, the CDR3 is TGTGCCAGCAGCGCCCAAGGGAGGACTAGCACAGATACGCAGTATTTT. This encodes CASSAQGRTSTDTQYF.

J is TRBJ1-3 and V is TRBV6-5, with D tentatively TRBD1 (6 bases). Germline CDR1 MNHEY, CDR2 SVGAGI. The CDR3 runs to 14 residues. The V and J ends lost 6 bases and 12 bases respectively, with 21 bases between them. CDR3 nucleotides: TGTGCCAGCAGGAAAGTCCCCCCGGCACAGGGCATATATTTT. It codes for CASRKVPPAQGIYF.

Only a few counts were recorded for this clone. This chain links TRBV3-1 (or the pseudogene TRBV3-2) with TRBJ1-6; no clear D. Germline loops: CDR1 LGHDT, CDR2 YNNKEL (reference sequence). V dropped 6 bases and J dropped 7 bases, with 13 bases sitting between them. This CDR3 contains 14 residues. CDR3 loop: CASSPHEANSPLHF. In nucleotides, the CDR3 is TGTGCCAGCAGTCCCCATGAAGCAAATTCACCCCTCCACTTT.